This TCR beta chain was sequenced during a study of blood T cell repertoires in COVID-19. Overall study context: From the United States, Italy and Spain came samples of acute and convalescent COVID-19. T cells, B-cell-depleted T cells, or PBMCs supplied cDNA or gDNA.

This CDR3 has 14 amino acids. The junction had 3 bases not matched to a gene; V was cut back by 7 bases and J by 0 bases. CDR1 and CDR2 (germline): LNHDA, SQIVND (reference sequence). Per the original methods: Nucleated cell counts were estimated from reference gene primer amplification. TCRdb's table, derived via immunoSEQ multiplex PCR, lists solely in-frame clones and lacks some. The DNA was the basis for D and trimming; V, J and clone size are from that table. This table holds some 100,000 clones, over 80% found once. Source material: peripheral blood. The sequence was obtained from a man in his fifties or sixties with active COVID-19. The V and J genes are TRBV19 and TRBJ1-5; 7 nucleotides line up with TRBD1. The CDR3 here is CASKDRDSNQPQHF. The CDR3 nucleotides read TGTGCCAGTAAAGACAGGGATAGCAATCAGCCCCAGCATTTT.